This T cell receptor (beta chain) comes out of a study of blood T cell repertoires in COVID-19. About the research overall: Samples of COVID-19 (acute and convalescent) were obtained from the United States, Italy and Spain.

Only in-frame clones appear in the TCRdb table, and some are missing; sequencing was by immunoSEQ multiplex PCR. The sample lists 150,000 or so clones; more than 65% were seen once. Germline-derived CDR1 and CDR2 are SGHVS and FNYEAQ. The CDR3 is 15 residues long. V lost 2 bases to trimming and J lost 3 bases, with 11 bases between them. The sequence derives from a man in his fifties or sixties who had recovered from COVID-19. The sequenced sample consisted of PBMCs or T cells enriched from blood (not recorded which). The chain employs TRBV7-6 and TRBJ2-1, with D possibly matching TRBD1 (6 bases). The chain's CDR3 is CASSLMEQGYNEQFF. Written as DNA, the CDR3 is TGTGCCAGCAGCTTAATGGAACAGGGCTACAATGAGCAGTTCTTC.